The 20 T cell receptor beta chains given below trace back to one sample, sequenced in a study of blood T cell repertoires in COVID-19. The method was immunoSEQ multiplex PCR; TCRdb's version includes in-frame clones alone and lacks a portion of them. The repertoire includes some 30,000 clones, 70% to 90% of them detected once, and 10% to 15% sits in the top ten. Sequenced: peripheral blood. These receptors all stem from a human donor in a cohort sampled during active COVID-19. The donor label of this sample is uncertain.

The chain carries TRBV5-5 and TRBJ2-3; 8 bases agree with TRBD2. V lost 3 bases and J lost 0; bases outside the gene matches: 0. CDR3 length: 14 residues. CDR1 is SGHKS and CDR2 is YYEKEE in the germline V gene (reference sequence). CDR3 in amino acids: CASSSSGSTDTQYF. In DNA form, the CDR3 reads TGTGCCAGCAGCTCTAGCGGGAGCACAGATACGCAGTATTTT.

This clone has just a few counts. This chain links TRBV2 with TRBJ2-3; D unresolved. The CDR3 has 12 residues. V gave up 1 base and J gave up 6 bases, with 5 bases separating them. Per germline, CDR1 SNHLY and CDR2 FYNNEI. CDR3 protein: CASSEVSDTQYF. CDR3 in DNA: TGTGCCAGCAGTGAAGTGTCGGATACGCAGTATTTT.

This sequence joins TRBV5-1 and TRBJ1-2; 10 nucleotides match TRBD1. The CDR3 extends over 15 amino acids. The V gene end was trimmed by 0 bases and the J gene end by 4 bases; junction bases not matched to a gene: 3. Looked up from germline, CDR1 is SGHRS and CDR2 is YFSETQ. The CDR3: CASSLGDRGGYGYTF. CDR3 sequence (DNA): TGCGCCAGCAGCTTGGGGGACAGGGGAGGCTATGGCTACACCTTC.

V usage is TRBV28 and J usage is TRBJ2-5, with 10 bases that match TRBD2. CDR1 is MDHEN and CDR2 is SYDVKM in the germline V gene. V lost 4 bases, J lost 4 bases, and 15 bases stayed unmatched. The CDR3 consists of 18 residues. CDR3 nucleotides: TGTGCCAGCAGTTCCCTAGAGAGGCTAGCGGGAGTAAGAGAGACCCAGTACTTC. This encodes CASSSLERLAGVRETQYF.

CDR3 region: CAWIPKGAEPYEQYF. CDR3 bases: TGTGCCTGGATACCCAAGGGAGCGGAGCCCTACGAGCAGTACTTC. V usage is TRBV30 and J usage is TRBJ2-7; a possible D gene is TRBD2 (5 bases). The CDR3 contains 15 residues. The germline V gene has CDR1 GTSNPN and CDR2 SVGIG (reference sequence). The ends were cut back, 4 bases at V and 2 bases at J, with 18 bases in the middle.

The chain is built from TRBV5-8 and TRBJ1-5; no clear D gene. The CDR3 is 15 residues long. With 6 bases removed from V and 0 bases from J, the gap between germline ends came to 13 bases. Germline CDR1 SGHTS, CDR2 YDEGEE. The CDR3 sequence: CASTREWYSNQPQHF. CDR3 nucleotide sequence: TGTGCCAGCACGAGGGAATGGTATAGCAATCAGCCCCAGCATTTT.

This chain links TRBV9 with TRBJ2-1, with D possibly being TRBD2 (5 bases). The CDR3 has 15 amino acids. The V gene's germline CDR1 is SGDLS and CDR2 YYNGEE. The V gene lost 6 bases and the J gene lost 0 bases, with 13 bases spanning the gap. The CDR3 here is CASNAGLSSYNEQFF. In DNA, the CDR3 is TGTGCCAGCAATGCGGGCCTGAGCTCCTACAATGAGCAGTTCTTC.

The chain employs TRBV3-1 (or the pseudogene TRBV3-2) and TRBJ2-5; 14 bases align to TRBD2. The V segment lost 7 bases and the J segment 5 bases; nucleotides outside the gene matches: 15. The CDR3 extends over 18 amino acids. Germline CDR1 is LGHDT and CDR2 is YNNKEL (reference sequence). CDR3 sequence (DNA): TGTGCCAGCAAAAGCTTATGGGGACTAGCGGGAGAGGGGGAGACCCAGTACTTC. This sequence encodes CASKSLWGLAGEGETQYF.

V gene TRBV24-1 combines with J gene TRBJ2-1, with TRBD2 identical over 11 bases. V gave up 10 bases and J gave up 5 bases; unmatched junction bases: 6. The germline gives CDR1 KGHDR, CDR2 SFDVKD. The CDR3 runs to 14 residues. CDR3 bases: TGTGCCACATCCTTTAGCGGGAGGGACAATGAGCAGTTCTTC. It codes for CATSFSGRDNEQFF.

CDR3 DNA sequence: TGTGCCAGCAGGATCACTAGCGGGTACGAGCAGTACTTC. The encoded protein is CASRITSGYEQYF. The rearrangement links TRBV28 to TRBJ2-7; 9 positions agree with TRBD2. Germline V gene data show CDR1 as MDHEN and CDR2 as SYDVKM. This CDR3 comprises 13 residues. V dropped 6 bases and J dropped 4; count of bases not matched to a gene: 4.

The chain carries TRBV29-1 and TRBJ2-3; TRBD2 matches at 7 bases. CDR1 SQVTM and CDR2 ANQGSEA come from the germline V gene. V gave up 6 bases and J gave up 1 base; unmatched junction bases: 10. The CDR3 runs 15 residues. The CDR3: CSVAGTREGTDTQYF. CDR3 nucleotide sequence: TGCAGCGTGGCGGGGACCCGGGAGGGCACAGATACGCAGTATTTT.

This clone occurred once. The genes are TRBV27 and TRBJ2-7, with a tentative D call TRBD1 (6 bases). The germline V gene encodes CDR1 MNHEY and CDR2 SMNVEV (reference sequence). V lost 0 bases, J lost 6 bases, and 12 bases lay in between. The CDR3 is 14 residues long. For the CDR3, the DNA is TGTGCCAGCAGTTTATCGGACAGAGGTGGCGAGCAGTACTTC. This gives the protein CASSLSDRGGEQYF.

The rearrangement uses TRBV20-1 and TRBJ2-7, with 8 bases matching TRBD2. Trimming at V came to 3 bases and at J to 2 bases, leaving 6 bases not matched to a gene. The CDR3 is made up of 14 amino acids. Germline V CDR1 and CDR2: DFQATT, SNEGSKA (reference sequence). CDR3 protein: CSASSGISPYEQYF. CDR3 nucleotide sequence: TGCAGTGCTAGTAGCGGGATCTCCCCCTACGAGCAGTACTTC.

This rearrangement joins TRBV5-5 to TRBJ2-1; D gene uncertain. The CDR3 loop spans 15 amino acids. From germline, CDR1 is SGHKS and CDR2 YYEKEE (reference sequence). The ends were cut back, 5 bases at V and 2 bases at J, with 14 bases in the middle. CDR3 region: CASSGAGAPYNEQFF. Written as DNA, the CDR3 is TGTGCCAGCAGTGGAGCTGGAGCGCCCTACAATGAGCAGTTCTTC.

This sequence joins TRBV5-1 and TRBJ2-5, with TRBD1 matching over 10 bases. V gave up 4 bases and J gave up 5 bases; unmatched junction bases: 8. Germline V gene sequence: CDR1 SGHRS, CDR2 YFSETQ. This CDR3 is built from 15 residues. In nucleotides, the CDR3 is TGCGCCAGCAGCCAGACGACAGGGGGCAGTGAGACCCAGTACTTC. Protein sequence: CASSQTTGGSETQYF.

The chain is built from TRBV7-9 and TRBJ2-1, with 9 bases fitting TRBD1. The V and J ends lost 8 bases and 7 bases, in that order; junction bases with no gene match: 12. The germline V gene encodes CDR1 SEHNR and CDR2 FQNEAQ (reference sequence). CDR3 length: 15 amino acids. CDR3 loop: CASLERGTGSNEQFF. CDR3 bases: TGTGCCAGCCTCGAACGCGGGACAGGGTCGAATGAGCAGTTCTTC.

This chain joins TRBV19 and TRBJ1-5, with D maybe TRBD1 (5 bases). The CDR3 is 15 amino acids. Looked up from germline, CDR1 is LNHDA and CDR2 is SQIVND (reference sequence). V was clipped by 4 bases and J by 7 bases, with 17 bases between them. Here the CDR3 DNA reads TGTGCCAGTAGTACCAGTCACGGGGGTAGGCAGCCCCAGCATTTT. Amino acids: CASSTSHGGRQPQHF.

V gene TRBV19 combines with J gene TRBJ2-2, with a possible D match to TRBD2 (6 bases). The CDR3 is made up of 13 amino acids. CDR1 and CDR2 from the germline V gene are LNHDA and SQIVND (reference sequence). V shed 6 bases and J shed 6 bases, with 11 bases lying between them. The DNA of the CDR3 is TGTGCCAGTAGCGGGAGCAAATCCGGGGAGCTGTTTTTT. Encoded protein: CASSGSKSGELFF.

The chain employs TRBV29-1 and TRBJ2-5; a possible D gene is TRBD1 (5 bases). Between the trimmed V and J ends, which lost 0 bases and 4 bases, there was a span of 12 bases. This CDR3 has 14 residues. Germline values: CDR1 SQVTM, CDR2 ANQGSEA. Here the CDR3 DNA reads TGCAGCGTTGAAGATCGACAGACCCGAGAGACCCAGTACTTC. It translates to CSVEDRQTRETQYF. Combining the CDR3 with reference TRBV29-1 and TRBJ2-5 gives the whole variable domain SAVISQKPSRDICQRGTSLTIQCQVDSQVTMMFWYRQQPGQSLTLIATANQGSEATYESGFVIDKFPISRPNLTFSTLTVSNMSPEDSSIYLCSVEDRQTRETQYFGPGTRLLVL.

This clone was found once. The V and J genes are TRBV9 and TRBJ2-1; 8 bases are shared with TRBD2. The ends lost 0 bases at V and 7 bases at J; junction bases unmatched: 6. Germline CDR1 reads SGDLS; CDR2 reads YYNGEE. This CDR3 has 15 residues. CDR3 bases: TGTGCCAGCAGCGTAGACGGGAGGGCGAGGAATGAGCAGTTCTTC. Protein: CASSVDGRARNEQFF.